This TCR beta chain was retrieved from a study of radiation and T cells in renal cell carcinoma (dated by TCRdb to 2018 to 2021). Turning to the overall study: Samples came from a clinical trial, in which primary renal cell carcinomas received 15 Gy stereotactic body radiation therapy followed by nephrectomy 4 weeks later. TCR beta sequencing covered fewer than 60 samples in total, comprising around 26 tumors and some 27 peripheral blood samples. Across all 50 or so samples, several million unique CDR3 nucleotide sequences encoding 2 million to 3 million unique CDR3 amino acid sequences were identified.

What the work shows at the level of the full study, not this receptor alone: Because the trial had a single-armed design, the trial could not examine how radiation dose or scheduling affected the TCR repertoire. An increase in top tumor clonotypes in blood was observed from baseline to 2 weeks post-radiation, followed by contraction by 4 weeks, which was taken to suggest transient expansion of tumor-resident clones. Dynamics of the blood repertoire were not tracked past 4 weeks after treatment. Because pretreatment tumor biopsies were not available, the baseline intratumoral presence of clonotypes could not be determined.

Based on the germline V gene, the CDR1 and CDR2 sequences are SGHAT and FQNNGV. From the cysteine through the phenylalanine, the CDR3 covers 14 amino acids. The DNA shown is the 42-base CDR3, in frame from base 1. The junction shows trimming of 1 base on V and 1 base on J, plus 7 bases between the germline ends. The immunoSEQ kit was used, according to the manufacturer's recommendations, to generate TCR beta libraries from genomic DNA. Library preparation used a first multiplex PCR with proprietary primers, then a second PCR adding unique barcodes, with bead cleanups after each round. Each sample batch included a kit-provided positive control reaction and a negative control reaction. The final libraries were assessed on an Agilent 4200 TapeStation D1000 ScreenTape, pooled by volume, and quantified by qPCR. Sequencing was performed on an Illumina NextSeq500 with a MidOutput 150-cycle cartridge, and 156 Read1 and 15 Index1 cycles were run with kit custom primers. The pooled library was loaded at 0.8 to 1 pM, and roughly 18% PhiX control was spiked in. The source study handled its data this way. The vendor-processed data were analyzed in R, and a clonotype was defined as all T cells that share the same CDR3 nucleotide sequence. For clone abundance analyses, frequencies were normalized to the 10,000 most abundant clones per sample. Public T cell clones, which averaged fewer than five per sample, were excluded before analysis. A difference in abundance of at least 32-fold between compartments was used to define tumor-enriched and baseline blood-enriched clonotypes. A beta-binomial differential abundance model was used to identify clonotypes that were expanded or contracted between blood time points. The Baroni-Urbani and Buser coefficient was used to measure tumor-blood repertoire similarity, and groups were compared with two-tailed Wilcoxon tests in R. In TCRdb, the immuneACCESS table is reduced to in-frame sequences with V and J assigned. These tables do not hold every clone; where another copy was compared, an unresolved V gene accounts for under half, and the others remain unexplained. That table is the source of V, J and clone size, and D and trimming were worked out from the DNA. The sample table holds 150,000 to 190,000 clones, of which 87% were seen once. Jointly, the top ten make up approximately 13% of the sample.

This sample's time point label indicates: blood 2 weeks post-SBRT. In the paper's terms, the treatment or condition label means: 15 Gy SBRT to primary tumor, nephrectomy 4 weeks later. To follow tumor-enriched clonotypes, serial peripheral blood was collected from radiation-treated patients at baseline and at 2 weeks and 4 weeks after SBRT. Every patient had renal cell carcinoma of clear cell pathology. Genomic DNA for TCR sequencing was prepared using the QIAamp DNA Blood Mini Kit (Qiagen). The analyses included just those samples that passed every quality control check. As for this clone: Its cognate antigen has yet to be identified. It has no much larger one-base neighbor in the sample; base qualities were not kept.

Here the chain combines TRBV11-2 and TRBJ1-1; a weak D assignment points to TRBD1 (5 bases agree). This receptor was identified in a woman aged 50 to 60 with renal cell carcinoma. This material consisted of blood, taken from a patient whose treatment included radiotherapy and nephrectomy. DNA sequence: TGTGCCAGCAGCTTAGTGCAGGGGAACACTGAAGCTTTCTTT. The encoded protein is CASSLVQGNTEAFF.